This T cell receptor (beta chain) was sequenced during a study of blood T cell repertoires in COVID-19. Overall study: The United States, Italy and Spain were the sources of the acute and convalescent COVID-19 samples. T cells, B-cell-depleted T cells, or PBMCs provided the cDNA or gDNA that served as material.

Using immunoSEQ multiplex PCR, the repertoire was profiled, and TCRdb retains in-frame clones only, with some absent. The sample has some 150,000 clones, roughly 83% seen once. This CDR3 contains 15 residues. The J segment lost 5 bases and the V segment lost 4 bases, leaving 2 bases of the junction unmatched. CDR1 and CDR2 (germline): SEHNR, FQNEAQ (reference sequence). The receptor was isolated from a man between 45 and 60 years old who had recovered from COVID-19. The specimen sequenced was PBMCs or T cells enriched from blood (not recorded which). V usage is TRBV7-9 and J usage is TRBJ1-6, with 10 bases identical to TRBD1. This CDR3 is CASSSGTGDNSPLHF. The CDR3 region has the DNA TGTGCCAGCAGCTCCGGGACAGGGGATAATTCACCCCTCCACTTT.